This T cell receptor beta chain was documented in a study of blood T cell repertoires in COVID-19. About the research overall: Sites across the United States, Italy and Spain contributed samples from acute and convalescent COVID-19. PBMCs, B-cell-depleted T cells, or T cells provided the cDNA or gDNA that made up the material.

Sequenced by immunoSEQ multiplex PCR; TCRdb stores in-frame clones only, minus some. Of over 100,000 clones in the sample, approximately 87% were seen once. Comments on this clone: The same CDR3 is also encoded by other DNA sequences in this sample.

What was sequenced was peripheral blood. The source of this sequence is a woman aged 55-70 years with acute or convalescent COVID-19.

CDR3 nucleotide sequence: TGCAGCGTTGACACCGGCTATGGCTACACCTTC. Encoded protein: CSVDTGYGYTF. This chain links TRBV29-1 with TRBJ1-2; D unclear. Germline values: CDR1 SQVTM, CDR2 ANQGSEA. Between the trimmed V and J ends, which lost 3 bases and 4 bases, there was a span of 6 bases. The CDR3 contains 11 residues.